The 32 T cell receptor beta chains presented below share a single source sample, sequenced in a study of control samples from healthy donors and cancer patients. The protocol was immunoSEQ multiplex PCR, while the TCRdb copy is restricted to in-frame clones and leaves out a portion. The data contain 120,000 to 150,000 clones, 85% to 95% of them singletons. Sequencing was done on a sample of blood. The receptors stem from a man aged 40-55 years in good health.

The V call is TRBV5-1, the J call TRBJ2-2; TRBD1 matches at 8 bases. The CDR3 runs to 16 residues. Germline V gives CDR1 SGHRS, CDR2 YFSETQ. The V segment lost 1 base and the J segment 6 bases; nucleotides outside the gene matches: 8. Here the CDR3 DNA reads TGCGCCAGCAGCTTGCGGGACAGGAAGGTTCCCGGGGAGCTGTTTTTT. Translated, it gives CASSLRDRKVPGELFF.

The chain combines TRBV4-1 with TRBJ2-7; TRBD1 agrees at 7 bases. The CDR3 totals 15 residues. Trimming at V came to 2 bases and at J to 5 bases, leaving 9 bases not matched to a gene. From germline, CDR1 is MGHRA and CDR2 YSYEKL. The CDR3 sequence: CASSQNPTGSNEQYF. In DNA form, the CDR3 reads TGCGCCAGCAGCCAAAACCCGACAGGGAGTAACGAGCAGTACTTC.

The V call is TRBV11-2, the J call TRBJ1-3; possible D gene TRBD1, 5 bases. Germline-derived CDR1 and CDR2 are SGHAT and FQNNGV. CDR3 length equals 15 residues. Trimming removed 0 bases at V and 7 bases at J, with 13 bases between. In DNA, the CDR3 is TGTGCCAGCAGCTTAGAAGGAGGACAAACGAACACCATATATTTT. Its protein product is CASSLEGGQTNTIYF.

The chain carries TRBV30 and TRBJ1-5, with 7 positions matching TRBD1. Germline V gene data show CDR1 as GTSNPN and CDR2 as SVGIG (reference sequence). J gave up 4 bases and V 2 bases, and 2 bases lay outside the gene matches. The CDR3 is 13 amino acids. The CDR3 DNA is TGTGCCTGGAGTCCAGGGGGAAATCAGCCCCAGCATTTT. Translating it yields CAWSPGGNQPQHF.

This clone has only one observation. This rearrangement joins TRBV27 to TRBJ1-5, with 8 bases matching TRBD1. CDR3 size: 15 residues. Losses at the gene ends were 6 bases for V and 3 bases for J; bases not matched to a gene: 7. Looked up from germline, CDR1 is MNHEY and CDR2 is SMNVEV (reference sequence). CDR3 loop: CASSLTGEHNQPQHF. The CDR3 DNA reads as TGTGCCAGCAGCTTGACAGGGGAACACAATCAGCCCCAGCATTTT.

This chain uses TRBV5-6 with TRBJ2-7, with D tentatively TRBD1 (6 bases). This CDR3 is built from 14 residues. In germline, CDR1 is SGHDT, CDR2 YYEEEE. The V gene lost 4 bases and the J gene lost 0 bases, with 11 bases spanning the gap. The CDR3 DNA reads as TGTGCCAGCAGCCTCGGACAGAGCTCCTACGAGCAGTACTTC. Protein sequence: CASSLGQSSYEQYF.

This chain joins TRBV5-4 and TRBJ1-1; TRBD1 matches 8 bases. Germline CDR1 and CDR2: SGHNT and YYREEE (reference sequence). Trimming cost V 5 bases and J 0 bases; bases outside gene matches: 6. The CDR3 spans 15 residues. As DNA, the CDR3 is TGTGCCAGCAGAGGGGGGACAGGACTGAACACTGAAGCTTTCTTT. Its protein product is CASRGGTGLNTEAFF.

The chain carries TRBV19 and TRBJ2-7, with TRBD2 identical over 7 bases. Trimming cost V 2 bases and J 3 bases; bases outside gene matches: 4. CDR3 length: 14 residues. CDR1 is LNHDA and CDR2 is SQIVND in the germline V gene (reference sequence). This CDR3 reads CASSIRAGFYEQYF. CDR3 sequence (DNA): TGTGCCAGTAGTATAAGAGCGGGATTCTACGAGCAGTACTTC.

This chain uses TRBV27 with TRBJ1-5, with 7 bases identical to TRBD1. The CDR3 totals 20 residues. The V and J ends lost 4 bases and 0 bases, in that order; junction bases with no gene match: 18. The germline gives CDR1 MNHEY, CDR2 SMNVEV (reference sequence). CDR3 sequence reads: CASSSPTDRREYYSNQPQHF. CDR3 bases: TGTGCCAGCAGTTCCCCCACGGACAGGCGGGAATACTATAGCAATCAGCCCCAGCATTTT.

This chain links TRBV9 with TRBJ1-4; tentatively, D is TRBD1 (5 bases). Germline loops: CDR1 SGDLS, CDR2 YYNGEE. The CDR3 is 14 residues long. V dropped 0 bases and J dropped 4 bases, with 7 bases sitting between them. The CDR3 is CASSVGQSNEKLFF. The DNA for the CDR3 is TGTGCCAGCAGCGTAGGACAGAGTAATGAAAAACTGTTTTTT.

The chain links TRBV9 to TRBJ1-1, with D possibly matching TRBD1 (6 bases). V lost 6 bases, J lost 5 bases, and 17 bases lay in between. CDR1 and CDR2 from the germline V gene are SGDLS and YYNGEE. The CDR3 sequence is 14 residues long. The CDR3 nucleotides read TGTGCCAGCACCCGAGGAGGGGGAAAGACTGAAGCTTTCTTT. This gives the protein CASTRGGGKTEAFF.

The V gene is TRBV2, the J gene TRBJ2-2; the D is unclear. V lost 6 bases and J lost 6, with 17 bases in between. This CDR3 has 15 residues. Germline CDR1 and CDR2: SNHLY and FYNNEI. The CDR3 nucleotides are TGTGCCAGCAGCGCCTGGTCCGCCGCGTCCGGGGAGCTGTTTTTT. Its protein product is CASSAWSAASGELFF. Full variable domain (missing parts from reference TRBV2 and TRBJ2-2): EPEVTQTPSHQVTQMGQEVILRCVPISNHLYFYWYRQILGQKVEFLVSFYNNEISEKSEIFDDQFSVERPDGSNFTLKIRSTKLEDSAMYFCASSAWSAASGELFFGEGSRLTVL.

This sequence joins TRBV4-2 and TRBJ2-3, with 12 nucleotides matching TRBD2. The V and J ends lost 0 bases and 1 base, in that order; junction bases with no gene match: 2. Looked up from germline, CDR1 is LGHNA and CDR2 is YNFKEQ. The CDR3 spans 17 residues. CDR3: CASSQDRTSGGTDTQYF. The DNA of the CDR3 is TGTGCCAGCAGCCAAGATCGGACTAGCGGGGGCACAGATACGCAGTATTTT.

V and J are TRBV7-2 and TRBJ2-7; no clear D gene. Deletions cut 2 bases from V and 2 bases from J, with 10 bases between. The CDR3 sequence is 14 residues long. The germline CDR1 and CDR2 sequences are SGHTA and FQGNSA. CDR3 nucleotide sequence: TGTGCCAGCAGCTTAAGTTCAGGTCCCTACGAGCAGTACTTC. It is translated as CASSLSSGPYEQYF.

This chain joins TRBV29-1 and TRBJ1-1; D uncertain. The germline gives CDR1 SQVTM, CDR2 ANQGSEA. The CDR3 is 11 amino acids. With 3 bases removed from V and 3 bases from J, the gap between germline ends came to 5 bases. DNA for the CDR3: TGCAGCGTTGACTTCGACACTGAAGCTTTCTTT. It is translated as CSVDFDTEAFF.

This rearrangement joins TRBV12-5 to TRBJ1-5; D is unclear. CDR1 is LGHNT and CDR2 is FRNRAP in the germline V gene. Trimming removed 6 bases from V and 0 bases from J, with 12 bases in between. The CDR3 is 15 amino acids. CDR3 coding DNA: TGTGCTAGTGGATTCGGCGCGCATAGCAATCAGCCCCAGCATTTT. This gives the protein CASGFGAHSNQPQHF.

The chain carries TRBV9 and TRBJ1-1, with TRBD1 matching over 8 bases. Germline loops: CDR1 SGDLS, CDR2 YYNGEE. V was clipped by 0 bases and J by 4 bases; unmatched bases: 5. The CDR3 length is 15 residues. DNA of the CDR3: TGTGCCAGCAGCGTAGCAGGACAGGGTGGCACTGAAGCTTTCTTT. Protein sequence: CASSVAGQGGTEAFF.

The chain is built from TRBV6-5 and TRBJ2-5, with 7 bases fitting TRBD2. CDR3 length: 15 residues. The germline CDR1 and CDR2 sequences are MNHEY and SVGAGI. J gave up 5 bases and V 6 bases, and 12 bases lay outside the gene matches. In nucleotides, the CDR3 is TGTGCCAGCAGCCCCTCAGGACTAGTATTGGAGACCCAGTACTTC. This encodes CASSPSGLVLETQYF.

This rearrangement joins TRBV6-5 to TRBJ1-3; D gene ambiguous. The CDR3 consists of 15 residues. The V gene's germline CDR1 is MNHEY and CDR2 SVGAGI. V was trimmed by 6 bases and J by 4 bases, leaving 16 bases between them. DNA for the CDR3: TGTGCCAGCAGACTCGACAACAACTCGGGAAACACCATATATTTT. Translated: CASRLDNNSGNTIYF.

This chain connects TRBV10-3 to TRBJ2-1, with TRBD2 matching over 8 bases. Looked up from germline, CDR1 is ENHRY and CDR2 is SYGVKD. CDR3 length equals 16 residues. Unmatched junction bases numbered 9, after V lost 5 bases and J lost 3 bases. The chain's CDR3 is CAISPLAEEVYNEQFF. In DNA, the CDR3 is TGTGCCATCAGTCCACTAGCGGAGGAGGTCTACAATGAGCAGTTCTTC.

J is TRBJ1-5 and V is TRBV28; D perhaps matches TRBD1 (5 bases). This CDR3 has 15 amino acids. Germline loops: CDR1 MDHEN, CDR2 SYDVKM. The V end lost 6 bases, the J end lost 5 bases, and 17 bases lay between the germline ends. The CDR3 region is CASSSLVGVDQPQHF. CDR3 nucleotide sequence: TGTGCCAGCAGCTCTCTCGTGGGGGTTGATCAGCCCCAGCATTTT.

CDR3 DNA sequence: TGTGCCAGCAGCACGGGACGAGCCCAAGAGACCCAGTACTTC. As protein: CASSTGRAQETQYF. The chain couples TRBV7-8 to TRBJ2-5; D is perhaps TRBD1 or TRBD2 (5 bases each). Germline CDR1 and CDR2: SGHVS and FQNEAQ. V lost 5 bases to trimming and J lost 1 base, with 11 bases between them. CDR3 length equals 14 residues. The complete variable domain, with remaining parts taken from reference TRBV7-8 and TRBJ2-5, reads GAGVSQSPRYKVAKRGQDVALRCDPISGHVSLFWYQQALGQGPEFLTYFQNEAQLDKSGLPSDRFFAERPEGSVSTLKIQRTQQEDSAVYLCASSTGRAQETQYFGPGTRLLVL.

This clone was seen a single time. The chain links TRBV28 to TRBJ1-6; maybe TRBD1 (6 bases). The CDR3 covers 14 residues. Germline V gives CDR1 MDHEN, CDR2 SYDVKM. Trimming shortened V by 3 bases and J by 6 bases, and 9 bases separated the two germline ends. CDR3 in amino acids: CASSFHRANSPLHF. The CDR3 DNA sequence: TGTGCCAGCAGTTTTCACAGGGCTAATTCACCCCTCCACTTT.

V gene TRBV11-2 combines with J gene TRBJ1-2; 7 bases are shared with TRBD1. The CDR3 is 14 amino acids. With 5 bases clipped from V and 5 bases from J, the junction kept 8 bases outside the gene matches. Germline CDR1 and CDR2: SGHAT and FQNNGV. CDR3 in amino acids: CASSPRTGGYGYTF. CDR3 coding DNA: TGTGCCAGCAGCCCAAGGACAGGAGGTTATGGCTACACCTTC.

The CDR3 bases are TGTGCCAGTAGTCCCTCTTCACAGGGCCGATACGAGCAGTACTTC. Its translation is CASSPSSQGRYEQYF. The V call is TRBV19, the J call TRBJ2-7; possible D gene TRBD1, 6 bases. Germline CDR1 reads LNHDA; CDR2 reads SQIVND (reference sequence). The CDR3 totals 15 residues. The ends were cut back, 5 bases at V and 4 bases at J, with 18 bases in the middle.

This chain uses TRBV5-6 with TRBJ1-4; 7 nucleotides agree with TRBD1. This CDR3 is 14 amino acids long. Per the germline V gene, CDR1 is SGHDT and CDR2 is YYEEEE. The trim removed 5 bases at V and 2 bases at J, leaving 3 bases unmatched. CDR3 coding DNA: TGTGCCAGCAGAATGACAGGGACTAATGAAAAACTGTTTTTT. Residues: CASRMTGTNEKLFF.

V usage is TRBV28 and J usage is TRBJ1-2, with 7 bases aligning to TRBD1. J was trimmed by 8 bases and V by 5 bases; bases with no gene match: 8. The CDR3 is made up of 13 amino acids. The V gene's germline CDR1 is MDHEN and CDR2 SYDVKM. CDR3 sequence reads: CASSRTGVSGYTF. In DNA form, the CDR3 reads TGTGCCAGCAGTCGGACAGGCGTGAGCGGCTACACCTTC.

This chain connects TRBV7-2 to TRBJ2-4; D gene uncertain. The CDR3 runs to 14 residues. V lost 1 base to trimming and J lost 5 bases, with 9 bases between them. Per the germline V gene, CDR1 is SGHTA and CDR2 is FQGNSA. CDR3 bases: TGTGCCAGCAGCTTAGGCAGCAATGAAAACATTCAGTACTTC. Protein sequence: CASSLGSNENIQYF.

This chain joins TRBV27 and TRBJ2-1; 12 bases agree with TRBD2. V gave up 4 bases and J gave up 3 bases; unmatched junction bases: 19. The CDR3 is made up of 21 amino acids. Per germline, CDR1 MNHEY and CDR2 SMNVEV (reference sequence). CDR3 loop: CASSSLPGTETSGSLYNEQFF. CDR3 nucleotide sequence: TGTGCCAGCAGTTCCTTGCCCGGGACAGAGACTAGCGGGAGTCTCTACAATGAGCAGTTCTTC.

The chain uses TRBV7-9 and TRBJ1-4; weak D call: TRBD1 (5 bases). Trimming removed 5 bases from V and 3 bases from J, with 7 bases in between. This CDR3 region has 13 residues. The germline V gene has CDR1 SEHNR and CDR2 FQNEAQ (reference sequence). CDR3 nucleotides: TGTGCCAGCAGCCGGGGGGCTAATGAAAAACTGTTTTTT. Its protein is CASSRGANEKLFF.

The CDR3 sequence is CASSLSRNNPYNEQFF. The CDR3, as DNA: TGCGCCAGCAGCTTATCCCGGAATAACCCCTACAATGAGCAGTTCTTC. This chain connects TRBV5-1 to TRBJ2-1; D gene ambiguous. The V gene lost 2 bases and the J gene lost 2 bases, with 14 bases spanning the gap. Germline V gene sequence: CDR1 SGHRS, CDR2 YFSETQ. There are 16 residues in the CDR3.

The chain couples TRBV14 to TRBJ1-1; possible D gene TRBD1, 5 bases. The V end was cut by 0 bases, the J end by 8 bases, with 13 bases between. The CDR3 runs 14 residues. Germline V gene lookup returns CDR1 SGHDN and CDR2 FVKESK. The CDR3 coding sequence is TGTGCCAGCAGCCAAGATTGGGGGGATCAGGAAGCTTTCTTT. This sequence encodes CASSQDWGDQEAFF.